This TCR delta chain comes out of a study of gamma delta lymphoproliferative disorders and STAT genes (dated by TCRdb to about 2018). Study-wide context: The LymphoTrack Dx TCRG Assay was used to prepare gamma-chain libraries from at least 50 ng of genomic DNA. Because no corresponding Invivoscribe delta assay was available, delta-chain libraries were prepared according to the standard operating procedure of the EuroClonality-NGS working group. Two gamma-chain samples and all delta-chain samples were sequenced twice to confirm results. The study profiled TCR gamma and delta CDR3 repertoires by deep sequencing in Tgammadelta lymphoproliferative disease patients and healthy controls, within a larger immunophenotypic and STAT-mutation study. Here is what the overall study found, with its caveats: In whole-repertoire clustering, patient gamma repertoires grouped separately from healthy controls, whereas delta repertoires showed no separation between groups. Nearly all major patient gamma and delta clonotypes were public, shared with at least one healthy donor; only two gamma clonotypes were private to disease. The authors pointed out that NGS specificity may be lower at low frequencies, so whether leukemic clones are public or private needs to be confirmed. Control T cells likely spanned varied maturation stages, while leukemic cells were skewed toward terminal effectors, potentially limiting patient-control comparisons.

Genomic DNA from peripheral blood mononuclear cells isolated from patients and controls was used for TCR sequencing. Controls were about 23 healthy adult blood donors, with a median age of around 64 years and some twelve males and around 11 females, matched to patients for age and sex. In both library preparation methods, multiplex PCR was run with primers aimed at the conserved V and J regions of the TCR genes. The amplicons were purified, pooled and then sequenced on an Illumina MiSeq platform. For the original study's pipeline: V(D)J alignment, clonotype assembly and translation were done with MiXCR, while functionality assessment and CDR3 repertoire analyses were done with VDJtools. The IMGT definition of CDR3 was applied, and only productive sequences using functional genes were analyzed, with ORF genes and pseudogenes left out. Identical amino acid CDR3s of major clonotypes (frequency >=5%) were searched for across all patients and controls using a custom Python script. Clonotype frequencies in patients versus controls were compared with a one-sided non-parametric Wilcoxon test. Clones were re-identified by TCRdb from the public reads with CATT, and rows with the same DNA were merged. These V and J calls derive from TCRdb rather than the authors' analysis. For this sample the table gives 3,000 or so delta-chain clones, of which approximately 1.2% were detected only once. 15% to 20% of the sample is taken by the ten largest.

Based on the germline V gene, the CDR1 and CDR2 sequences are GEAIGNYY and EKD. The CDR3 contains 17 residues, cysteine and phenylalanine counted. Only the CDR3 portion is preserved as DNA: 51 bases, with reading frame beginning at the first base. For this clone: Its target antigen remains unknown. A far more abundant clone sits one base away, making this likely a read error. Other DNA sequences within the sample encode an identical CDR3.

This TCR was sampled from a human donor in good health. The specimen was blood. The chain employs TRDV2 and TRDJ1; the D gene is possibly TRDD3, with 6 bases matching. The CDR3 has the sequence CACDSVGGTYGTDKLIF. The base sequence is TGCGCCTGTGACTCCGTTGGGGGGACCTACGGCACCGATAAACTCATCTTT.